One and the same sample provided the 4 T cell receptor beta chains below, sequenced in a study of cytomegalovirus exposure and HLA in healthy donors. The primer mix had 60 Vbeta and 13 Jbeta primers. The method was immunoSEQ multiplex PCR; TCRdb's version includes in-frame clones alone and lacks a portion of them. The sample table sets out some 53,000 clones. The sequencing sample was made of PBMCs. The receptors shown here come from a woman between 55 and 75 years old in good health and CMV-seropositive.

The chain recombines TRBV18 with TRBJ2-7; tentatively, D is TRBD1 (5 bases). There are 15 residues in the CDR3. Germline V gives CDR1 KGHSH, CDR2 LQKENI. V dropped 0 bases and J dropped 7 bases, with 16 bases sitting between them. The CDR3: CASSPPALGVGEQYF. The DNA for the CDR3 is TGTGCCAGCTCACCACCCGCCCTAGGGGTTGGGGAGCAGTACTTC.

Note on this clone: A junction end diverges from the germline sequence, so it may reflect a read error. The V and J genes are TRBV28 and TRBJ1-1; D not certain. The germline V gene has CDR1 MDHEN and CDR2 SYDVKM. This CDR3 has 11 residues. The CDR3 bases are TGTGCCAGCAGTTTTGCCCTAGAAGATTTCTTT. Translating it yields CASSFALEDFF.

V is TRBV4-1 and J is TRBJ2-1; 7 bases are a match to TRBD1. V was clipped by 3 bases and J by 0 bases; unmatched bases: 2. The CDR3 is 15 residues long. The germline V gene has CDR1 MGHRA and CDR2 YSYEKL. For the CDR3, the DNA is TGCGCCAGCAGCCAGAGGGACAGCTCCTACAATGAGCAGTTCTTC. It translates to CASSQRDSSYNEQFF.

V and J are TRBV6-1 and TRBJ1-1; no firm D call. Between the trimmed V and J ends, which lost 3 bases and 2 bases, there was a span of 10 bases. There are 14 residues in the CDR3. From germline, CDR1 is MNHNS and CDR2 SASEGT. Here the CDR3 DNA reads TGTGCCAGCAGTGAGGTGAGAGGTAACACTGAAGCTTTCTTT. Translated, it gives CASSEVRGNTEAFF.